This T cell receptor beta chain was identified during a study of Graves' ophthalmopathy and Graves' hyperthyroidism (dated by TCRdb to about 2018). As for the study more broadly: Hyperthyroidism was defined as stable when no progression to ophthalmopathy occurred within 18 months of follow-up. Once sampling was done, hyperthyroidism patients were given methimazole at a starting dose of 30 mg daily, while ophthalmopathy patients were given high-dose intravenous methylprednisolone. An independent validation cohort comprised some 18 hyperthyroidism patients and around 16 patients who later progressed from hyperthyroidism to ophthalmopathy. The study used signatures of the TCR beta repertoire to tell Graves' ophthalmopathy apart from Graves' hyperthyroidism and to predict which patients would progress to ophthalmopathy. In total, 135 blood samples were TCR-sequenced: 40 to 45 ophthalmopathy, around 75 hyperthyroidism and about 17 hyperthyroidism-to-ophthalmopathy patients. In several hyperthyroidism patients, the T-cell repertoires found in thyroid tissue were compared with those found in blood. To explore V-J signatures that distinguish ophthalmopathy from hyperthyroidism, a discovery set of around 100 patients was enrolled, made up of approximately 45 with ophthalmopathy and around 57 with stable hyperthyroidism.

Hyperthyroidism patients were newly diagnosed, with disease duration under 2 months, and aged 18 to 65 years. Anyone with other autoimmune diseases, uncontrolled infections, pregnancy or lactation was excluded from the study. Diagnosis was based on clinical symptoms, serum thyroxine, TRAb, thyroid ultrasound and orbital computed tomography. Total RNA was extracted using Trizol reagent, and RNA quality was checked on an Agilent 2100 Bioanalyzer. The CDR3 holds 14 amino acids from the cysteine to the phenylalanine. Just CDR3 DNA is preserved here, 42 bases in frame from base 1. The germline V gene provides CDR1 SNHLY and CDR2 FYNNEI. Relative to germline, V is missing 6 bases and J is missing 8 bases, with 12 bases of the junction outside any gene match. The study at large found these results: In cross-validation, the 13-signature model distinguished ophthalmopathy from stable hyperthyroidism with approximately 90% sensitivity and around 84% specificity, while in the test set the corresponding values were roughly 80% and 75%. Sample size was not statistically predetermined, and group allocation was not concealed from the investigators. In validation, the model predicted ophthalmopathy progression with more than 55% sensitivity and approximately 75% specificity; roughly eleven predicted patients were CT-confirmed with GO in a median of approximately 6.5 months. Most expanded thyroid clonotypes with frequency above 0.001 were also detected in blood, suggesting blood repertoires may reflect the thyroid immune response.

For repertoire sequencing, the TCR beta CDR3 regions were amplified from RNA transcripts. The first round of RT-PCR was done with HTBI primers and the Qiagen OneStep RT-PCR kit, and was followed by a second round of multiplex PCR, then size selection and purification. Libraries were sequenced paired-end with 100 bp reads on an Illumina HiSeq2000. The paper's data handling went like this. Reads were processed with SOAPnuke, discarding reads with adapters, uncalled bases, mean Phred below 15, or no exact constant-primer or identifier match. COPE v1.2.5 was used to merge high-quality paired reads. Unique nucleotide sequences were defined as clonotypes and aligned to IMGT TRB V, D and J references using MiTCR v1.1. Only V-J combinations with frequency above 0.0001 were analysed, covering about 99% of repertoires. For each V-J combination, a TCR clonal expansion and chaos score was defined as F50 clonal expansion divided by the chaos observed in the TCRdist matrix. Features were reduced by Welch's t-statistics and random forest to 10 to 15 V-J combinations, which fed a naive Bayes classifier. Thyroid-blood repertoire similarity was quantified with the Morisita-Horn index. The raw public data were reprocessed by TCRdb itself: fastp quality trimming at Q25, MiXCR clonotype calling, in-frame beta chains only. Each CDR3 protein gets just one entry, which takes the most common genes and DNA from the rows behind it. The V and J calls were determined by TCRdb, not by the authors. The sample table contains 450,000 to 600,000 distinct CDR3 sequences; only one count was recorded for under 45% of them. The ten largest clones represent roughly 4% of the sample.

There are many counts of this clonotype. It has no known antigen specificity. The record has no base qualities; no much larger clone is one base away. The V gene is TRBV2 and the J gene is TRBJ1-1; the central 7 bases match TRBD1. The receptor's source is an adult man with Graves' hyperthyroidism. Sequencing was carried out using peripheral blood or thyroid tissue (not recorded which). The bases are TGTGCCAGCAGAGACGGAAGGGGGCGGAGGGAAGCTTTCTTT. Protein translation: CASRDGRGRREAFF. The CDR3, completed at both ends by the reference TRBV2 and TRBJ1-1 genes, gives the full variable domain EPEVTQTPSHQVTQMGQEVILRCVPISNHLYFYWYRQILGQKVEFLVSFYNNEISEKSEIFDDQFSVERPDGSNFTLKIRSTKLEDSAMYFCASRDGRGRREAFFGQGTRLTVV.